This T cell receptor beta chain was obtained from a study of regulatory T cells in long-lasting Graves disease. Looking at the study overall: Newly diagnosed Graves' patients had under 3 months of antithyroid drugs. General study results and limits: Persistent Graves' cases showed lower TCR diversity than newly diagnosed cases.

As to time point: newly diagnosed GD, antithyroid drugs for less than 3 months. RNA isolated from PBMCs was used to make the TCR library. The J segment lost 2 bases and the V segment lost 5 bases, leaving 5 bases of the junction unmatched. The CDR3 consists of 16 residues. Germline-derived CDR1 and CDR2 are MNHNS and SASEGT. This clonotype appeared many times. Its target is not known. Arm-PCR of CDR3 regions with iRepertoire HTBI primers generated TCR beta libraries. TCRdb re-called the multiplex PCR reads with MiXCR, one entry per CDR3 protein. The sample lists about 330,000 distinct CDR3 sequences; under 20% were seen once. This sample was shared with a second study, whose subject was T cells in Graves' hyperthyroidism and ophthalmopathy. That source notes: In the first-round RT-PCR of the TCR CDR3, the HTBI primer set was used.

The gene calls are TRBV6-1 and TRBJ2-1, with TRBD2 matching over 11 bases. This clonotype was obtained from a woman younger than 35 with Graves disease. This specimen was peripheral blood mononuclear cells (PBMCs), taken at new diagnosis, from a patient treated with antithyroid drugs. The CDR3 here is CASSRPGLAAYNEQFF. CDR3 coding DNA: TGTGCCAGCAGTCGACCGGGACTAGCGGCCTACAATGAGCAGTTCTTC.